The T cell receptor (beta chain) described here comes from a study of blood T cell repertoires in COVID-19. About the study: Samples came from the United States, Italy and Spain, spanning acute and convalescent COVID-19. From T cells, B-cell-depleted T cells, or PBMCs came the material, which was cDNA or gDNA.

Source study methods: Estimates of nucleated cell counts were drawn from the amplification of reference gene primers. Libraries were prepared by immunoSEQ multiplex PCR; TCRdb keeps only in-frame clonotypes and omits some of them. Clonal size and the V and J genes are those of that table, whereas D and trimming came from the DNA. The repertoire holds about 170,000 clones, with just under 95% as singletons. The TCR comes from a woman aged 50 to 60 with acute or convalescent COVID-19. The sequenced sample was peripheral blood.

CDR3 in amino acids: CVTGRGIYYEQYF. For the CDR3, the DNA is TGTGTCACTGGTCGGGGGATATACTACGAGCAGTACTTC. J is TRBJ2-7 and V is TRBV2; the D gene is possibly TRBD2 (6 bases). CDR1 and CDR2 from the germline V gene are SNHLY and FYNNEI. This CDR3 comprises 13 residues.